This entry concerns a single T cell receptor (beta chain). From roughly 470 ng total RNA, TCR beta cDNA was generated with a primer in the constant region. Slightly modified ARM-PCR served as the procedure for the TCR beta libraries. These libraries came from three rounds of nested multiplex PCR. Amplification in the first two PCR rounds was performed using TRBV1-TRBV30 forward primers and a C-beta reverse primer for around 9 cycles each. TCRdb re-called the multiplex PCR reads through MiXCR, storing one row per CDR3 protein. Of approximately 340,000 distinct CDR3 sequences in the sample, about two thirds were seen once. Both blood RNA, taken from unsorted whole blood, and germline DNA were extracted. The data are from a study of tumor-infiltrating lymphocytes in primary liver carcinoma. For the study at large: Surgeons treated the primary liver carcinoma of the patients by surgical resection.

This CDR3 is 19 amino acids long. V dropped 3 bases and J dropped 2; count of bases not matched to a gene: 7. Looked up from germline, CDR1 is KGHDR and CDR2 is SFDVKD. The clonotype was recovered from a man between 40 and 49 years old with primary liver carcinoma and hepatitis B virus infection. J is TRBJ2-1 and V is TRBV24-1; 15 nucleotides line up with TRBD2. The material sequenced was peripheral blood. The CDR3 spells CATSDTGLAGGRPYNEQFF. CDR3 sequence (DNA): TGTGCCACCAGTGATACTGGACTAGCGGGGGGGAGGCCCTACAATGAGCAGTTCTTC.